The source of this TCR beta chain is a study of glioma-infiltrating T cells. Study-wide findings and caveats: Above-expected tissue-blood divergence occurred in all gliomas, most in low-grade ones. Only very few CDR3 sequences appeared in both tissue and blood.

Germline V CDR1 and CDR2: SGHRS, YFSETQ. V was trimmed by 4 bases and J by 5 bases, leaving 12 bases between them. This CDR3 has 13 amino acids. TCR alpha and beta CDR3 regions were amplified from RNA using iRepertoire nested multiplex PCR. Tissue mRNA or PBMC total RNA, roughly 100-400 ng, went into one-step reverse transcription and amplification. Each CDR3 protein is one row after TCRdb ran MiXCR on the multiplex PCR reads. This sample has about 140,000 distinct CDR3 sequences, with more than 35% found just once. This clonotype occurred a few times. Its matching antigen is unknown. This receptor was obtained from a human donor with low-grade glioma or glioblastoma, undergoing nonglioma brain surgery, or in good health (not recorded which). The chain links TRBV5-1 to TRBJ1-1; maybe TRBD1 (5 bases). The specimen was glioma tissue, nonneoplastic brain tissue, or PBMCs (not recorded which). The CDR3 nucleotides read TGCGCCAGCAGCAAAGGACAAGGAACTGAAGCTTTCTTT. Amino acid sequence: CASSKGQGTEAFF.